The subject of this entry is one T cell receptor beta chain. What it recognizes is unknown. These data belong to a study of cytomegalovirus exposure and HLA in healthy donors. Whole-study results and caveats: Under in vitro conditions, a few CMV-associated chains were confirmed as specific for CMV antigens.

Using immunoSEQ multiplex PCR, the repertoire was profiled, and TCRdb retains in-frame clones only, with some absent. The sample carries 140,000 to 150,000 clones, approximately 94% recorded once. The CDR3 totals 14 residues. Per the germline V gene, CDR1 is LNHDA and CDR2 is SQIVND (reference sequence). Trimming removed 3 bases at V and 4 bases at J, with 10 bases between. Material: PBMCs. This sequence originates from a man between 18 and 29 years old in good health and CMV-seropositive. The V and J genes are TRBV19 and TRBJ2-1; D is perhaps TRBD2 (6 bases). The CDR3 region is CASSIGLYYNEQFF. The CDR3 coding sequence is TGTGCCAGTAGTATTGGACTATATTACAATGAGCAGTTCTTC.